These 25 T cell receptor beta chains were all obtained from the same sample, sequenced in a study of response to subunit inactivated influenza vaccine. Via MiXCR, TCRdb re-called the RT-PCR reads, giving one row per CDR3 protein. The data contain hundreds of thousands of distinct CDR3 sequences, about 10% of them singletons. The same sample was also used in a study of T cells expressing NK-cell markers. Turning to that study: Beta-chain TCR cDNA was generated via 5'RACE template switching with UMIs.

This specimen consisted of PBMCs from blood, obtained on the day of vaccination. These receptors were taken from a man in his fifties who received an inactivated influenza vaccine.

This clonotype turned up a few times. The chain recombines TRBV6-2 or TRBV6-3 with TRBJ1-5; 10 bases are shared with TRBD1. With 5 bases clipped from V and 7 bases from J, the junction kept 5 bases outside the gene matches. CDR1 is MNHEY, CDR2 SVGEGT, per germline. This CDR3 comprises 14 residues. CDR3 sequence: CASSGQGVRQPQHF. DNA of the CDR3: TGTGCCAGCAGTGGACAGGGGGTGAGACAGCCCCAGCATTTT.

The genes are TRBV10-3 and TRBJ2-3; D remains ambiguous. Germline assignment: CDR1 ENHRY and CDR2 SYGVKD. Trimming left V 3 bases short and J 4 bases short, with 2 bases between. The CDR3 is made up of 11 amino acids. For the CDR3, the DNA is TGTGCCATCAGTGACGCAGATACGCAGTATTTT. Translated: CAISDADTQYF.

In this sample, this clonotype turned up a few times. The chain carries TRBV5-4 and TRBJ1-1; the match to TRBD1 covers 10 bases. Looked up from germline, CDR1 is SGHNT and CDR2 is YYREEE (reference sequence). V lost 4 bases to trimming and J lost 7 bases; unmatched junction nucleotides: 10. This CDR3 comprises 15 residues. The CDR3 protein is CASSPGDRGRIEAFF. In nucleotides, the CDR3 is TGTGCCAGCAGCCCGGGGGACAGGGGAAGGATTGAAGCTTTCTTT.

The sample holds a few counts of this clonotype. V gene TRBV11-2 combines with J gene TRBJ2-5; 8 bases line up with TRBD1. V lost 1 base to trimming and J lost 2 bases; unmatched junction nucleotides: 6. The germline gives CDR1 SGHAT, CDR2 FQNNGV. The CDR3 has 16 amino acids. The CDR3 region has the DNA TGTGCCAGCAGCTTAGCTGGGACAGGCGTTCAAGAGACCCAGTACTTC. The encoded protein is CASSLAGTGVQETQYF.

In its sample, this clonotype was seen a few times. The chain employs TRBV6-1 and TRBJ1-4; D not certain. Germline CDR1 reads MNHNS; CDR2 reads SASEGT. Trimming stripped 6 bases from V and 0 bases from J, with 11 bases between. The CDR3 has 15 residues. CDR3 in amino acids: CASRPFLATNEKLFF. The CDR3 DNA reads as TGTGCCAGCAGACCTTTTCTTGCAACTAATGAAAAACTGTTTTTT.

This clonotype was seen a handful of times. CDR3 sequence (DNA): TGCAGCGTCAACGGACTAGCGGAGTACAATGAGCAGTTCTTC. As protein: CSVNGLAEYNEQFF. The chain recombines TRBV29-1 with TRBJ2-1, with 10 bases matching TRBD2. Germline assignment: CDR1 SQVTM and CDR2 ANQGSEA. Trimming removed 6 bases from V and 4 bases from J; junction bases left unmatched: 6. The length of the CDR3 is 14 residues.

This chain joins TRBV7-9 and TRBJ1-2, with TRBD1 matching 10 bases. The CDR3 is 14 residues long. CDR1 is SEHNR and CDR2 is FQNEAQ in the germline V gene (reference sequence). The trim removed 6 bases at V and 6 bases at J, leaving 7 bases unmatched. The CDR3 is CASSSRQGANGYTF. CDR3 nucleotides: TGTGCCAGCAGTTCTCGACAGGGGGCGAATGGCTACACCTTC.

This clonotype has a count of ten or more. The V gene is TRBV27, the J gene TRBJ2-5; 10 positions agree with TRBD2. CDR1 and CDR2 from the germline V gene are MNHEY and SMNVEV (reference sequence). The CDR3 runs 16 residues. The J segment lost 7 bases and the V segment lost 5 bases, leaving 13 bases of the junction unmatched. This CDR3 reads CASSRASGGPVGTQYF. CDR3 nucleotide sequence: TGTGCCAGCAGTCGCGCTAGCGGGGGCCCGGTAGGGACCCAGTACTTC.

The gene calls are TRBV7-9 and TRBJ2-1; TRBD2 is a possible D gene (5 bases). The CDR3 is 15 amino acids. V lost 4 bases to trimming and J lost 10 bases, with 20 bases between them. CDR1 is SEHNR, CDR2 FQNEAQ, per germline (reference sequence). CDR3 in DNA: TGTGCCAGCAGCTCTAATTTCGGGATTCGGGTGGAGCAGTTCTTC. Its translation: CASSSNFGIRVEQFF. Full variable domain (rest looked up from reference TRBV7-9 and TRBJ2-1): DTGVSQNPRHKITKRGQNVTFRCDPISEHNRLYWYRQTLGQGPEFLTYFQNEAQLEKSRLLSDRFSAERPKGSFSTLEIQRTEQGDSAMYLCASSSNFGIRVEQFFGPGTRLTVL.

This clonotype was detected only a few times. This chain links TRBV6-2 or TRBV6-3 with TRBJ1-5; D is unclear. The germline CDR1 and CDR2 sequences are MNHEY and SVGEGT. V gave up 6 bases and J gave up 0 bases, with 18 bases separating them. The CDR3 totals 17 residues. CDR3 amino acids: CASSYVGGSYSNQPQHF. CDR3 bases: TGTGCCAGCAGCTACGTTGGAGGGTCCTATAGCAATCAGCCCCAGCATTTT.

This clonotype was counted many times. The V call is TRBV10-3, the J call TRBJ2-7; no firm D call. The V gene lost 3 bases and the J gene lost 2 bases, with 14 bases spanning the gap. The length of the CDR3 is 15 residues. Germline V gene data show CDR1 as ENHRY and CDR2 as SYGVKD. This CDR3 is CAISDPGDTAYEQYF. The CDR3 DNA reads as TGTGCCATCAGTGATCCTGGAGACACAGCCTACGAGCAGTACTTC.

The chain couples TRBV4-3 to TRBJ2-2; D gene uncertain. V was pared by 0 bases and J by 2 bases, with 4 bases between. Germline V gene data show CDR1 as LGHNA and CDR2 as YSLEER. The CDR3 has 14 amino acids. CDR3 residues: CASSQDFNTGELFF. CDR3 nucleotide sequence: TGCGCCAGCAGCCAAGACTTCAACACCGGGGAGCTGTTTTTT.

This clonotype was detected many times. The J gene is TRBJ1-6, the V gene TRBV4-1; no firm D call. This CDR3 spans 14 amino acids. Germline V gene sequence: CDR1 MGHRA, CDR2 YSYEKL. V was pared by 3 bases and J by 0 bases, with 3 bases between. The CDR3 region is CASSHSSYNSPLHF. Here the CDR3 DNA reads TGCGCCAGCAGCCACAGCTCCTATAATTCACCCCTCCACTTT.

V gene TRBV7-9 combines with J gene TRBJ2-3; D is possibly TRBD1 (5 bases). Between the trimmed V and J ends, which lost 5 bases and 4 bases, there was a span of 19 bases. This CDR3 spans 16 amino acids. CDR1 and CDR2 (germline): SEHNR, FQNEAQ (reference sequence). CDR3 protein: CASSLPGRVLADTQYF. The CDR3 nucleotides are TGTGCCAGCAGCCTGCCCGGCAGGGTGTTGGCAGATACGCAGTATTTT.

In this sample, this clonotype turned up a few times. The CDR3 coding sequence is TGTGCCACGACAGCGGGGGGACGCGCCGGGGAGCTGTTTTTT. This translates into CATTAGGRAGELFF. The chain recombines TRBV24-1 with TRBJ2-2; 9 bases map to TRBD2. V gave up 10 bases and J gave up 6 bases; unmatched junction bases: 8. CDR3 length: 14 residues. Germline CDR1 KGHDR, CDR2 SFDVKD.

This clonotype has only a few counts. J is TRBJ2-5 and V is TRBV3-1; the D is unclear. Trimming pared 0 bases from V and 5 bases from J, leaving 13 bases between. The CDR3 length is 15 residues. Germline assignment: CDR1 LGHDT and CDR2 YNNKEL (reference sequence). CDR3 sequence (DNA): TGTGCCAGCAGCCAAGATCCGGTAAACGGGGAGACCCAGTACTTC. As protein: CASSQDPVNGETQYF.

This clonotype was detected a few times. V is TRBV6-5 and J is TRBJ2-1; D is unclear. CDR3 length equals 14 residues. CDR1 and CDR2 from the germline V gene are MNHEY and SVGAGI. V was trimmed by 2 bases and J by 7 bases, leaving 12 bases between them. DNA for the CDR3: TGTGCCAGCAGTTACGGTCCCCGGGCAAATGAGCAGTTCTTC. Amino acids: CASSYGPRANEQFF.

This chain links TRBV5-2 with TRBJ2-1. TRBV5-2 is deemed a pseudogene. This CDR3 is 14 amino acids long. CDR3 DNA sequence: TGTGCCAGCAGCTTGATCAACAGTTACAATGAGCAGTTCTTC. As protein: CASSLINSYNEQFF.

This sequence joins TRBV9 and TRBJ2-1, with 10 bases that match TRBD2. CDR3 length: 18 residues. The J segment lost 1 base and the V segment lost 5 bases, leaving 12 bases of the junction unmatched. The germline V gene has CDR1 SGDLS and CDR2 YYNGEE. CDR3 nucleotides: TGTGCCAGCAGTCCGTGGGGTAGCGGGAGGCCATCCTACAATGAGCAGTTCTTC. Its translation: CASSPWGSGRPSYNEQFF.

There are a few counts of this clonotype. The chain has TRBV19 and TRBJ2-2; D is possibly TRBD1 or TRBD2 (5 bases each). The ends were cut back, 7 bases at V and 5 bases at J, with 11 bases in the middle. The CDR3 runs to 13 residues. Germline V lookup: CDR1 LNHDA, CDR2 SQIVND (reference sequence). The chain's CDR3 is CASTRGWTGELFF. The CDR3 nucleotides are TGTGCCAGTACCCGGGGCTGGACCGGGGAGCTGTTTTTT.

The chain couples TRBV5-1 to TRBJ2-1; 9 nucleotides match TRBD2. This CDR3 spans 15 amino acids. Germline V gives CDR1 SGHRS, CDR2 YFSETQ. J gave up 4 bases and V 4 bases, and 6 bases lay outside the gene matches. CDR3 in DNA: TGCGCCAGCAGCGAATCTAGCGGGACGTACAATGAGCAGTTCTTC. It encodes CASSESSGTYNEQFF.

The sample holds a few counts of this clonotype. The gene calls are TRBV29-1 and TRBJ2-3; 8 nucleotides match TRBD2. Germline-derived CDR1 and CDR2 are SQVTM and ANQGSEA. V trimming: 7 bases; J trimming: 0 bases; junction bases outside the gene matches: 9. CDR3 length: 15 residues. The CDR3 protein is CSGRLASTSTDTQYF. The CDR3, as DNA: TGCAGCGGTCGACTAGCGAGCACTAGCACAGATACGCAGTATTTT.

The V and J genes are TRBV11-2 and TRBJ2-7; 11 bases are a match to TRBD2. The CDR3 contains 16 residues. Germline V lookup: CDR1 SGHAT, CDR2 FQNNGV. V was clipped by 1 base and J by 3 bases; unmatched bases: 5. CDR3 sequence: CASSLAPGLADYEQYF. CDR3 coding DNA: TGTGCCAGCAGCTTAGCCCCGGGACTAGCGGACTACGAGCAGTACTTC. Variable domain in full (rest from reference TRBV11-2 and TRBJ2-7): EAGVAQSPRYKIIEKRQSVAFWCNPISGHATLYWYQQILGQGPKLLIQFQNNGVVDDSQLPKDRFSAERLKGVDSTLKIQPAKLEDSAVYLCASSLAPGLADYEQYFGPGTRLTVT.

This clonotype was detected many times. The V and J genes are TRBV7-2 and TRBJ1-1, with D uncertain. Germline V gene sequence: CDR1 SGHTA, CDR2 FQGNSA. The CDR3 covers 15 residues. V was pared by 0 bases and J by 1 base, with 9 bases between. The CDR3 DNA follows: TGTGCCAGCAGCTTAGCAATTCGGTCGAACACTGAAGCTTTCTTT. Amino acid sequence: CASSLAIRSNTEAFF.

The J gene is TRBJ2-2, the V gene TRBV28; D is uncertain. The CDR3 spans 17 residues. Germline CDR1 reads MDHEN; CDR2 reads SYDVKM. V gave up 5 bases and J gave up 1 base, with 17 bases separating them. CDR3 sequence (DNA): TGTGCCAGCAGTAGGATGGGGAACTTCGGGAACACCGGGGAGCTGTTTTTT. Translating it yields CASSRMGNFGNTGELFF. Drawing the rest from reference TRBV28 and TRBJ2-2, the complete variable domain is DVKVTQSSRYLVKRTGEKVFLECVQDMDHENMFWYRQDPGLGLRLIYFSYDVKMKEKGDIPEGYSVSREKKERFSLILESASTNQTSMYLCASSRMGNFGNTGELFFGEGSRLTVL.